This T cell receptor beta chain stems from a study of T cell responses to AZD1222 COVID-19 vaccine (dated by TCRdb to about 2021). For context, the study as a whole: AZD1222 recipients whose second dose came at about 4 weeks and those whose second dose came at about 12 weeks were combined into one group, since spike-specific TCR depth and breadth did not differ between the two schedules. A total of under 250 trial participants underwent TCR sequencing, of whom about 200 had received two doses of AZD1222 and around 25 had received two doses of the MenACWY control vaccine. Trial participants were enrolled by age into 18-55, 56-69 and 70-plus year subgroups, with about 150, 27 and 61 TCR-sequenced participants respectively.

Overall study results and their limits: Conclusions about previously exposed vaccinees were limited because only a handful of AZD1222 recipients were SARS-CoV-2 seropositive at baseline. Reportedly, almost half of the unique spike-specific TCRs recognized epitopes lying outside the regions that are mutated in the B.1.351 and B.1.1.7 variants. Vaccine-associated CD4 TCRs spanned the whole spike protein, with dominant responses in regions 160-218 and 743-854. Spike-specific TCR breadth and depth rose significantly after two AZD1222 doses compared with day 0 and with MenACWY recipients. In the small 56-69-year group, the increase in depth fell short of significance, most likely because of low power. Most participants were white British and females outnumbered males, and the authors suggested that clonal diversity may have been underestimated. Because no day 14 peak-response samples were available, the repertoires could be characterized only after the peak T cell response.

Comment on this clone: It has no known antigen specificity. It has no much larger one-base neighbor in the sample; base qualities were not kept.

The CDR3 regions of human TCRbeta chains were subjected to immunosequencing. From the authors' description of their analysis: TCRs in the repertoires were matched against a reference library of SARS-CoV-2-specific TCRs that had been generated with the MIRA antigen-specificity platform. Breadth was defined as the fraction of unique TCRs that were SARS-CoV-2-associated, and depth was defined as the fraction of total T cells that were SARS-CoV-2-associated. Each spike-specific TCR was assigned to its reactive spike region and to a CD4 or CD8 class using the MIRA data. Log10-transformed breadth and depth values were compared by one-way ANOVA with Sidak's multiple comparisons tests. TCRdb's version of the immuneACCESS table is confined to in-frame rearrangements and falls short of the full clone set. An unresolved V gene accounts for under half of the shortfall where checked; the remainder is of unknown origin. That table is the source of V, J and clone size, and D and trimming were worked out from the DNA. Present in this sample are 90,000 to 130,000 clones, just under 95% of which were seen just once. The ten largest clones capture about 7.8% of the sample.

Taken with the paper, the label for time point translates to: baseline before first vaccination. Vaccinee samples came from UK trials COV001 and COV002, including a single-blind randomized controlled phase 2/3 trial of AZD1222 (ChAdOx1 nCoV-19) in healthy adults. For TCRbeta chain sequencing, PBMC samples from trial participants were taken at day 0 and at day 28 after the second dose. The clonotype was recovered from an adult in good health. This material consisted of peripheral blood, taken on day 0 of AZD1222 vaccination.

The nucleotide sequence is TGTGCCGTACAACAGGGGGCCGCGAACACCGGGGAGCTGTTTTTT. Translated, this is CAVQQGAANTGELFF. This chain is built from TRBV10-3 and TRBJ2-2; TRBD1 agrees with 9 junctional bases. Taken from cysteine to phenylalanine, the CDR3 has 15 residues. The sequence is cut down to CDR3 DNA, 45 bases in frame from base 1. Relative to germline, V is missing 11 bases and J is missing 0 bases, with 7 bases of the junction outside any gene match. The germline V gene supplies CDR1 ENHRY and CDR2 SYGVKD.